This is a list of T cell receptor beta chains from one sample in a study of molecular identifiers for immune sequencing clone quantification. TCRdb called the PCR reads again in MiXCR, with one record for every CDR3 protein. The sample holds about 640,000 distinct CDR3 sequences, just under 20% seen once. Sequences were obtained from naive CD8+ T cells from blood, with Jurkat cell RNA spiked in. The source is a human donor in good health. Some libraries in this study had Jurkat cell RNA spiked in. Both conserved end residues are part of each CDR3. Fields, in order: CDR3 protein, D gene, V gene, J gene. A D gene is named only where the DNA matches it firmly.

CASSSGLPSGYNEQFF	NA	TRBV11-2	TRBJ2-1
CASSGTVDVETQYF	TRBD1	TRBV7-9	TRBJ2-5
CATSRDRGEGRSYEQYF	TRBD2	TRBV15	TRBJ2-7
CASSFRGFDEKLFF	NA	TRBV27	TRBJ1-4
CSARRRGDLNQPQHF	NA	TRBV20-1	TRBJ1-5
CASSRGTSVYEQYF	TRBD2	TRBV5-4	TRBJ2-7
CSPWVRGRAADTQYF	TRBD2	TRBV29-1	TRBJ2-3
CASSLWTGGSTGELFF	TRBD1	TRBV27	TRBJ2-2
CASSTGNTGAFF	NA	TRBV19	TRBJ1-1
CATSRDPWDFFTDTQYF	NA	TRBV15	TRBJ2-3
CASRALAGPDTQYF	TRBD2	TRBV27	TRBJ2-3
CASSLAREIGETQYF	NA	TRBV7-9	TRBJ2-5
CSANNWQDSYEQYF	NA	TRBV20-1	TRBJ2-7
CSVAGTGRSYNEQFF	TRBD1	TRBV29-1	TRBJ2-1
CASQRAGGLNGDEQFF	TRBD2	TRBV30	TRBJ2-1
CSVEQNTEAFF	NA	TRBV29-1	TRBJ1-1
CLHGTDGTEAFF	TRBD1	TRBV7-9	TRBJ1-1
CASSLRTGLEQYF	NA	TRBV9	TRBJ2-7
CASSENRGGGNQPQHF	TRBD1	TRBV2	TRBJ1-5
CASSLKGFGQDNEKLFF	TRBD1	TRBV7-9	TRBJ1-4
CAISVFGQVSSYEQYF	NA	TRBV10-3	TRBJ2-7
CASSPERVNTGELFF	NA	TRBV3-1	TRBJ2-2
CASTTDTFNEQFF	NA	TRBV7-2	TRBJ2-1
CAWSDNRLRLDEAFF	NA	TRBV30	TRBJ1-1
CASRTGLLEGYTF	NA	TRBV6-2/TRBV6-3	TRBJ1-2
CATLEGGSGYTF	NA	TRBV7-9	TRBJ1-2
CASSHGLVYEQYF	NA	TRBV5-6	TRBJ2-7
CASSQLGQGTSYEQYF	TRBD1	TRBV4-1	TRBJ2-7
CASSLVADYGYTF	NA	TRBV14	TRBJ1-2
CASSSGLAGGLDTQYF	TRBD2	TRBV11-3	TRBJ2-3
CASSETQIVVTNYGYTF	NA	TRBV6-1	TRBJ1-2
CASSPRLPYNEQFF	NA	TRBV4-1	TRBJ2-1
CASSQDAGGFSQEQYF	TRBD1	TRBV4-3	TRBJ2-7
CASSMGPPGSNQPQHF	NA	TRBV7-6	TRBJ1-5
CASSPPLSYEQYF	NA	TRBV7-9	TRBJ2-7
CASSIVTGGQGEQFF	TRBD2	TRBV19	TRBJ2-1
CASSRDLETQYF	NA	TRBV4-1	TRBJ2-5
CASSSSGTGNEQYF	TRBD1	TRBV27	TRBJ2-7
CSGRDTEAFF	NA	TRBV29-1	TRBJ1-1